The 2 T cell receptor beta chains listed next were all sequenced from one sample in a study of shared T cell receptors in the human thymus. Profiling relied on immunoSEQ multiplex PCR, and the TCRdb table lists in-frame clones only, not all of them. The sample gives some 660,000 clones, around 87% of which show up once; 0.0094% is in the top ten. The sample was also linked to a second study, of human thymus T cells.

The sequenced sample consisted of thymocytes. The origin of the receptors is a boy in the first two years of life with a congenital heart defect.

The chain joins TRBV27 to TRBJ1-3; TRBD1 agrees at 7 bases. CDR1 and CDR2 from the germline V gene are MNHEY and SMNVEV (reference sequence). The CDR3 has 16 amino acids. V lost 6 bases to trimming and J lost 0 bases; unmatched junction nucleotides: 8. The CDR3 sequence: CASRRQGPASGNTIYF. CDR3 sequence (DNA): TGTGCCAGCAGAAGACAGGGTCCGGCCTCTGGAAACACCATATATTTT.

The chain carries TRBV10-2 and TRBJ1-1; unclear D gene. Trimming pared 6 bases from V and 3 bases from J, leaving 17 bases between. The CDR3 is made up of 15 amino acids. CDR1 is WSHSY, CDR2 SAAADI, per germline. CDR3 DNA sequence: TGCGCCAGCAGCAAGCCGCTACCGTTGGACACTGAAGCTTTCTTT. Translation: CASSKPLPLDTEAFF.